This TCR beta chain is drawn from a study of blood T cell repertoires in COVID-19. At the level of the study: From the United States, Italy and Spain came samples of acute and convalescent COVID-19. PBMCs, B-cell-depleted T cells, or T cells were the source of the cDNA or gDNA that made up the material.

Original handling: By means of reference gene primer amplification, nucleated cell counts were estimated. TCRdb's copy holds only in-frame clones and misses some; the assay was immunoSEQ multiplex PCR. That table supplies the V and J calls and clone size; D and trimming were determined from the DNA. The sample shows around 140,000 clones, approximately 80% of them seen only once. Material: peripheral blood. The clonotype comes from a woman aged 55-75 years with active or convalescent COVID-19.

CDR3 bases: TGTGCCAGCAGACCCCAGGGGGCGAACACCGGGGAGCTGTTTTTT. The encoded protein is CASRPQGANTGELFF. The chain joins TRBV7-9 to TRBJ2-2, with 7 nucleotides matching TRBD1. The V gene end was trimmed by 6 bases and the J gene end by 0 bases; junction bases not matched to a gene: 4. The CDR3 covers 15 residues. Germline lookup yields CDR1 SEHNR and CDR2 FQNEAQ (reference sequence).